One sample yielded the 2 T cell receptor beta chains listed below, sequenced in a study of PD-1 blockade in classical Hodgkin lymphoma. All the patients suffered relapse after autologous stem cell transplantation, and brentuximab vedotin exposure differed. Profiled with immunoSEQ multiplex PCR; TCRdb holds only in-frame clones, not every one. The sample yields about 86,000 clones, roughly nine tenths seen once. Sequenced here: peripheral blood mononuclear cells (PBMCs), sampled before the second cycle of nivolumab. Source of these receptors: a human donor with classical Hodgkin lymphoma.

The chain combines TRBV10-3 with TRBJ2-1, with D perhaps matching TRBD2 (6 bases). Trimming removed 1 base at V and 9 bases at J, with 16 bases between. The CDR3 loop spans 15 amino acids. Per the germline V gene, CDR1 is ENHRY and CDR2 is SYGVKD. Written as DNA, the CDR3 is TGTGCCATCAGTGAGTTCCAGTCGGGGGATGGTGAGCAGTTCTTC. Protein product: CAISEFQSGDGEQFF.

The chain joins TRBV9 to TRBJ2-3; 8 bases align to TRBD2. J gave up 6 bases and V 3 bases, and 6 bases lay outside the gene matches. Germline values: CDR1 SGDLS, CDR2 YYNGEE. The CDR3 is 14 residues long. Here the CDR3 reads CASSDGGRSDTQYF. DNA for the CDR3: TGTGCCAGCAGCGATGGCGGGAGGTCTGATACGCAGTATTTT.